These T cell receptor beta chains were read from a single sample in a study of early T cells in non-severe SARS-CoV-2 infection. TCRdb reanalysed the 5' RACE reads using MiXCR and keeps one entry per CDR3 protein. The data hold 90,000 or so distinct CDR3 sequences, with under 15% observed a single time. Sequenced: whole blood. The receptor source for this set is an adult who was a healthcare worker with PCR-confirmed SARS-CoV-2 infection or an uninfected control (not recorded which). Both conserved end residues are part of each CDR3. Each record gives: V gene, D gene, J gene, clone size, CDR3 length, CDR3 protein, CDR3 DNA. D genes are given only for firm matches. Not all rows give a size; the values are once, few, many and, for expanded clones, a class.

>TRBV7-2|.|TRBJ2-1|.|15
CASSLRHPPYNEQFF
TGTGCCAGCAGCTTAAGGCATCCTCCCTACAACGAGCAGTTCTTC
>TRBV7-2|TRBD2|TRBJ2-1|few|15
CASTQPGLANLRGFF
TGTGCCAGCACCCAACCGGGACTAGCGAACCTGAGGGGGTTCTTC
>TRBV28|TRBD1|TRBJ1-6|few|15
CASRPADRDRSPLHF
TGTGCCAGCAGGCCGGCGGACAGGGATAGGTCACCCCTCCACTTT
>TRBV5-6|.|TRBJ1-3|.|11
CASSLMDTIYF
TGTGCCAGCAGCTTGATGGACACCATATATTTT
>TRBV28|TRBD1|TRBJ1-4|.|14
CASSLDRDVEKLFF
TGTGCCAGCAGTCTGGACAGGGATGTTGAAAAACTGTTTTTT
>TRBV12-3/TRBV12-4|.|TRBJ2-1|few|11
CASSPRQEQFF
TGTGCCAGCAGCCCCCGACAGGAGCAGTTCTTC
>TRBV2|.|TRBJ1-6|.|13
CASIPDGDSPLHF
TGTGCCAGCATCCCCGACGGCGATTCACCCCTCCACTTT
>TRBV20-1|TRBD2|TRBJ2-7|few|14
CSAALAGDGGEQYF
TGCAGTGCCGCACTAGCGGGAGATGGTGGAGAGCAGTACTTC
>TRBV15|.|TRBJ1-5|few|13
CATSRRGDQPQHF
TGTGCCACCAGCAGAAGGGGGGATCAGCCCCAGCATTTT
>TRBV4-1|.|TRBJ2-3|.|12
CASSQGVWPQYF
TGCGCCAGCAGCCAAGGTGTTTGGCCGCAGTATTTT
>TRBV20-1|TRBD2|TRBJ2-3|.|14
CSATSAHSTDTQYF
TGCAGCGCAACTAGCGCCCACAGCACAGATACGCAGTATTTT
>TRBV28|.|TRBJ2-7|many|12
CASNLRDYEQYF
TGTGCCAGCAATTTAAGGGACTACGAGCAGTACTTC
>TRBV28|.|TRBJ2-3|many|14
CASSSPAATDTQYF
TGTGCCAGCAGTTCACCGGCCGCGACGGATACGCAGTATTTT
>TRBV29-1|TRBD1|TRBJ2-4|many|16
CSVGRDEWGQGYIQYF
TGCAGCGTTGGGAGGGACGAGTGGGGACAGGGATACATTCAGTACTTC
>TRBV29-1|TRBD1|TRBJ2-2|.|15
CSVVQGALNTGELFF
TGCAGCGTTGTACAGGGGGCCCTTAACACCGGGGAGCTGTTTTTT
>TRBV28|.|TRBJ1-1|many|13
CASSPNGPRGAFF
TGTGCCAGCAGTCCAAATGGGCCCCGGGGGGCTTTCTTT
>TRBV6-2/TRBV6-3|.|TRBJ1-3|.|15
CASSSRTHSGNTIYF
TGTGCCAGCAGTTCCCGGACACACTCTGGAAACACCATATATTTT
>TRBV6-2/TRBV6-3|.|TRBJ2-3|many|15
CASSRLDRDTDTQYF
TGTGCCAGCAGTCGACTCGACCGGGACACAGATACGCAGTATTTT
>TRBV20-1|.|TRBJ1-1|many|12
CSVRYIGTEAFF
TGCAGTGTAAGATATATCGGCACTGAAGCTTTCTTT
>TRBV12-3/TRBV12-4|TRBD1|TRBJ1-5|few|17
CASSYTGGPYSNQPQHF
TGTGCCAGCAGCTATACAGGGGGCCCATATAGCAATCAGCCCCAGCATTTT
>TRBV24-1|.|TRBJ2-3|.|18
CATSDLSGTGYGTDTQYF
TGTGCCACCAGTGATTTGAGCGGCACAGGGTACGGCACAGATACGCAGTATTTT
>TRBV2|.|TRBJ2-2|few|15
CASSEYTSNTGELFF
TGTGCCAGCAGTGAATATACATCCAATACCGGGGAGCTGTTTTTT
>TRBV28|TRBD2|TRBJ2-3|.|16
CASSAPGGVDTDTQYF
TGTGCCAGCAGTGCTCCGGGGGGGGTTGACACAGATACGCAGTATTTT
>TRBV6-5|.|TRBJ2-3|few|14
CASILTGAGDTQYF
TGTGCCAGCATTCTGACGGGGGCTGGAGATACGCAGTATTTT
>TRBV12-3/TRBV12-4|.|TRBJ1-1|.|11
CATGLPGGAFF
TGTGCCACCGGACTCCCTGGCGGGGCTTTCTTT
>TRBV5-4|.|TRBJ2-3|many|14
CASSLERSTDTQYF
TGTGCCAGCAGCTTAGAGCGGTCCACAGATACGCAGTATTTT